Listed below are T cell receptor beta chains from one sample, sequenced in a study of T cells in Graves' hyperthyroidism and ophthalmopathy. TCRdb reprocessed the multiplex PCR reads with MiXCR, giving one entry per CDR3 protein. The table records just under 750,000 distinct CDR3 sequences, over 35% of them present only once. Sequencing input: blood. Receptor source: a woman between 40 and 55 years old with Graves' hyperthyroidism. The CDR3 runs from the conserved cysteine through the conserved F or W. The D gene is left open where the match is weak.

D	V	J	CDR3
NA	TRBV11-2	TRBJ2-1	CASFWQGEQFF
NA	TRBV9	TRBJ1-5	CASSQARKAGVYNQPQHF
NA	TRBV7-9	TRBJ2-5	CASPRRQGHSQETQYF
NA	TRBV7-8	TRBJ2-7	CASSSNDPSYEQYF
NA	TRBV19	TRBJ1-4	CASSIGWTGNNEKLFF
NA	TRBV9	TRBJ1-2	CASSDAGWDYGYTF
TRBD1	TRBV5-1	TRBJ1-1	CASSLPGQGETEAFF
TRBD1	TRBV2	TRBJ2-7	CASSHRDRGLSEQYF
NA	TRBV7-2	TRBJ1-5	CASSLQGIEQPQHF
NA	TRBV4-1	TRBJ1-3	CASSQGPQGSGNTIYF
TRBD2	TRBV29-1	TRBJ2-1	CSVGPVGGLVGYEQFF
TRBD2	TRBV7-6	NA	CASSLSGSGYEQFF
TRBD2	TRBV10-3	TRBJ2-5	CAISRAGGPETQYF
NA	TRBV30	TRBJ2-7	CAWSVTWEPPF
TRBD1	TRBV20-1	TRBJ2-7	CSTDRESYEQYF
NA	TRBV10-3	TRBJ2-2	CASSPGHVMEGELFF
NA	TRBV19	TRBJ1-5	CASSIPRGPDNQPQHF
TRBD2	TRBV5-1	TRBJ2-7	CASSLSTAASGASYEQYF
TRBD2	TRBV20-1	TRBJ2-7	CSATGLAGSYEQYF
NA	TRBV10-3	TRBJ2-2	CAISIGEDGELFF
TRBD2	TRBV10-2	TRBJ2-7	CASSEWGGSSDEQYF
TRBD1	TRBV7-2	TRBJ2-2	CASSSRQGAAGELFF
NA	TRBV6-5	TRBJ2-7	CASRRAYEQYF
TRBD2	TRBV4-3	TRBJ2-7	CASSQDRGLAHEQYF
TRBD1	TRBV20-1	TRBJ1-3	CSARDRLRQGHAGNTIYF
NA	TRBV29-1	TRBJ2-3	CSVYLTGTDTQYF
NA	TRBV6-1	TRBJ2-3	CASSEREGDTQYF
TRBD2	TRBV15	TRBJ2-2	CATSRFPGLAGGTVGELFF
NA	TRBV12-3/TRBV12-4	TRBJ2-2	CASSFVFRPGELFF
NA	TRBV10-2	TRBJ1-5	CASSHRGRNQPQHF
NA	TRBV4-1	TRBJ1-5	CASSQASKGQPQHF
NA	TRBV4-3	TRBJ1-1	CASSHGQSPRNTEAFF
NA	TRBV5-6	TRBJ1-4	CASSSFDGATNEKLFF
NA	TRBV7-8	TRBJ1-5	CASSIGGPTLNQPQHF
TRBD2	TRBV10-3	TRBJ2-5	CAIKLAGEDTQYF
TRBD2	TRBV7-7	TRBJ2-7	CASSPTVGGLDEQYF
TRBD1	TRBV19	TRBJ1-5	CASSPRTGGFGSNQPQHF
NA	TRBV5-6	TRBJ1-5	CASTSPPQPQHF
NA	TRBV11-2	TRBJ2-7	CASSSPRTGLYEQYF
NA	TRBV10-3	TRBJ2-2	CAITSKSGGLETGELFF
TRBD1	TRBV11-2	TRBJ2-2	CASSPGTQGVADTGELFF
TRBD1	TRBV7-3	TRBJ1-2	CASSLDRGLDGYTF
NA	TRBV20-1	TRBJ2-5	CSARDQGLAETQYF
NA	TRBV6-5	TRBJ1-1	CASSEALGARWAFF
NA	TRBV7-2	TRBJ2-7	CAIELGGTETYEQYF
NA	TRBV6-2/TRBV6-3	TRBJ1-1	CASSYNGLEAFF
TRBD1	TRBV5-1	TRBJ2-7	CASSLLGQDTYEQYF
TRBD1	TRBV20-1	TRBJ1-1	CSARDLTGGLTEAFF
TRBD1	TRBV4-1	TRBJ2-7	CASSPKRTGGYEQYF
TRBD1	TRBV10-3	TRBJ2-1	CATYSGTGVYNEQFF